In this sample, the clone carrying this TCR beta chain is medium-sized. The target antigen is unknown. This entry belongs to a study of liver allograft versus peripheral blood T cells. Study background: Transplanted livers held T cell receptor repertoires, and these were compared with repertoires in recipients' peripheral blood.

CDR1 is MNHNS, CDR2 SASEGT, per germline. V shed 9 bases and J 4 bases; nucleotides not matched to a gene: 8. This CDR3 is 13 amino acids long. TCRdb processed the reads anew with MiXCR; each CDR3 protein has one entry. The data hold around 2,800 distinct CDR3 sequences, with less than 15% observed a single time. General study points: Reported data describe T cell receptor repertoires within liver allografts as differing from those in peripheral blood.

This chain connects TRBV6-1 to TRBJ1-2; 7 nucleotides align to TRBD1. The TCR comes from a human patient who had a liver transplant. Some T cells here may be from the graft donor. CDR3 residues: CASTDRSTYGYTF. CDR3 DNA: TGTGCCAGTACGGACAGGTCGACCTATGGCTACACCTTC.